The clone carrying this T cell receptor beta chain was found a few times. TCRdb independently ran MiXCR on the RT-PCR reads; one entry per CDR3 protein. The data hold 500,000 to 600,000 distinct CDR3 sequences, with approximately 10% observed a single time. This entry comes from a study of response to subunit inactivated influenza vaccine. V lost 5 bases and J lost 4; bases outside the gene matches: 5. This CDR3 spans 15 amino acids. CDR1 and CDR2 (germline): KGHSH, LQKENI. The same data also went into a second study, on T cells expressing NK-cell markers. This second report adds: Researchers built TCR beta cDNA using 5'RACE template switching with UMIs. For about six donors, the dominant NKG2C+ clonotypes made up about 1.0-8% of their CD8+ T cells. The study found these clonotypes also leading the CD3+CD56-NKG2C+ fraction in several donors.

V gene TRBV18 combines with J gene TRBJ2-1, with TRBD2 matching 10 bases. This sequence was found in a man aged 50-59 years who received an inactivated influenza vaccine. The specimen was PBMCs from blood, collected on the day of vaccination. DNA for the CDR3: TGTGCCAGCTCAGAAATAGCGGGAGGTTACAATGAGCAGTTCTTC. Translating it yields CASSEIAGGYNEQFF.